This T cell receptor beta chain was profiled in a study of shared clonotypes between healthy human individuals. Several immunoSEQ plates held equal portions of the genomic DNA taken from each subset. The method was immunoSEQ multiplex PCR; TCRdb's version includes in-frame clones alone and lacks a portion of them. The sample lists 2 million or so clones, approximately 95% occurring once. Of note for this clone: Its antigen is undetermined.

Naive CD8 cells were CD45RO-negative, positively selected for CCR7, excluding terminally differentiated effector memory CD45RA+ cells. The study drew its donors from healthy HIV-negative adults without recent acute infections or vaccinations. Points from the study as a whole: Only blood was sampled; tissue repertoires likely differ. Shared clonotypes: 4.5% to 6% naive CD4, around 3.5% naive CD8, less than 2.5% memory CD4, under 0.5% memory CD8.

The clonotype originates from a man younger than 35 in good health. The sequenced material came from naive CD8+ T cells sorted from blood.

CDR3 residues: CASTPVTSYEQYF. The CDR3 DNA is TGTGCCAGCACGCCGGTTACTTCCTACGAGCAGTACTTC. The rearrangement links TRBV6-1 to TRBJ2-7; no clear D gene. Trimming removed 7 bases from V and 1 base from J, with 11 bases in between. There are 13 residues in the CDR3. Germline V gives CDR1 MNHNS, CDR2 SASEGT.